This entry is about one TCR beta chain. TCRdb's copy holds only in-frame clones and misses some; the assay was immunoSEQ multiplex PCR. This table holds approximately 71,000 clones, about 91% found once. The data are from a study of cytomegalovirus exposure and HLA in healthy donors. Trimming pared 2 bases from V and 0 bases from J, leaving 8 bases between. CDR3 size: 14 residues. CDR1 is MNHEY, CDR2 SMNVEV, per germline (reference sequence). This receptor was identified in a man younger than 30 in good health and CMV-seronegative. What was sequenced was PBMCs. The chain combines TRBV27 with TRBJ2-7; D unclear. DNA for the CDR3: TGTGCCAGCAGTTTACTTAGGAGCTCCTACGAGCAGTACTTC. Its translation is CASSLLRSSYEQYF.